A selection of T cell receptor beta chains follows, all from one sample in a study of CD8 T cells in Susac syndrome. TCRdb re-called the immunoSEQ multiplex PCR reads with MiXCR, one entry per CDR3 protein. The repertoire consists of fewer than 350,000 distinct CDR3 sequences, with about 92% occurring once and the leading ten covering over 0.05%. The sample comprised CD4+ T cells from PBMCs. These receptors were obtained from a human donor with multiple sclerosis. The CDR3 runs from the conserved cysteine through the conserved F or W. The order of the fields is D gene, V gene, J gene, CDR3 protein, CDR3 DNA. A D gene is named only where the DNA matches it firmly.

-	TRBV5-1	TRBJ1-3	CASSSSDSRNTIYF	TGCGCCAGCAGCTCCTCGGACAGTAGAAACACCATATATTTT
TRBD2	TRBV20-1	TRBJ2-7	CSARAQLAGDYEQYF	TGCAGTGCTAGAGCCCAGTTAGCGGGGGACTACGAGCAGTACTTC
-	TRBV6-6	TRBJ1-2	CASSTPLRTESYGYTF	TGTGCCAGCAGTACCCCCCTTCGAACAGAAAGCTATGGCTACACCTTC
-	TRBV3-1	TRBJ2-1	CASSWRGASNEQFF	TGTGCCAGCAGTTGGCGTGGAGCTAGCAATGAGCAGTTCTTC
-	TRBV12-3/TRBV12-4	TRBJ1-3	CASGGNSGNTIYF	TGTGCCAGCGGGGGAAACTCTGGAAACACCATATATTTT
-	TRBV27	TRBJ1-1	CASSLGTGYSSEAFF	TGTGCCAGCAGTTTAGGAACAGGGTATTCCTCTGAAGCTTTCTTT
-	TRBV20-1	TRBJ1-1	CSARDASNTEAFF	TGCAGTGCTAGAGATGCGTCGAACACTGAAGCTTTCTTT
-	TRBV12-5	TRBJ1-2	CASGLYVGTVILGLRGYTF	TGTGCTAGTGGTTTGTATGTCGGGACCGTCATCCTGGGTCTTCGTGGCTACACCTTC
-	TRBV6-1	TRBJ1-5	CASRVDRGNQPQHF	TGTGCCAGCAGGGTGGACAGAGGCAATCAGCCCCAGCATTTT
TRBD1	TRBV19	TRBJ2-7	CASSKSGQGAGEQYF	TGTGCCAGTAGTAAATCGGGACAGGGGGCTGGCGAGCAGTACTTC
-	TRBV20-1	TRBJ2-1	CSLTGRGEQFF	TGCAGTCTTACAGGGCGCGGTGAGCAGTTCTTC
TRBD1	TRBV20-1	TRBJ2-7	CSGMTGPEAGAYEQYF	TGCAGTGGGATGACAGGGCCAGAGGCAGGGGCCTACGAGCAGTACTTC
-	TRBV18	TRBJ2-5	CASSPSLETQYF	TGTGCCAGCTCACCATCCCTCGAGACCCAGTACTTC
-	TRBV29-1	TRBJ2-3	CSVETFGAGAADTQYF	TGCAGCGTTGAAACCTTCGGGGCGGGGGCGGCAGATACGCAGTATTTT
-	TRBV28	TRBJ2-6	CASGGSVSGANVLTF	TGTGCCAGCGGCGGATCGGTCTCTGGGGCCAACGTCCTGACTTTC
-	TRBV5-1	TRBJ2-3	CASSLPPSASSDTQYF	TGCGCCAGCAGCTTACCCCCGTCCGCTAGCTCAGATACGCAGTATTTT
TRBD1	TRBV5-1	TRBJ2-1	CASSFGQVRNEQFF	TGCGCCAGCAGCTTCGGACAGGTCCGTAATGAGCAGTTCTTC
TRBD2	TRBV6-1	TRBJ2-3	CASSALAGGNTDTQYF	TGTGCCAGCAGTGCACTAGCGGGAGGTAACACAGATACGCAGTATTTT
-	TRBV7-6	TRBJ1-6	CASSLGGISYNSPLHF	TGTGCCAGCAGCTTAGGGGGGATTTCCTATAATTCACCCCTCCACTTT
TRBD1	TRBV20-1	TRBJ1-1	CSVRQGVSEAFF	TGCAGTGTGAGACAGGGCGTATCTGAAGCTTTCTTT